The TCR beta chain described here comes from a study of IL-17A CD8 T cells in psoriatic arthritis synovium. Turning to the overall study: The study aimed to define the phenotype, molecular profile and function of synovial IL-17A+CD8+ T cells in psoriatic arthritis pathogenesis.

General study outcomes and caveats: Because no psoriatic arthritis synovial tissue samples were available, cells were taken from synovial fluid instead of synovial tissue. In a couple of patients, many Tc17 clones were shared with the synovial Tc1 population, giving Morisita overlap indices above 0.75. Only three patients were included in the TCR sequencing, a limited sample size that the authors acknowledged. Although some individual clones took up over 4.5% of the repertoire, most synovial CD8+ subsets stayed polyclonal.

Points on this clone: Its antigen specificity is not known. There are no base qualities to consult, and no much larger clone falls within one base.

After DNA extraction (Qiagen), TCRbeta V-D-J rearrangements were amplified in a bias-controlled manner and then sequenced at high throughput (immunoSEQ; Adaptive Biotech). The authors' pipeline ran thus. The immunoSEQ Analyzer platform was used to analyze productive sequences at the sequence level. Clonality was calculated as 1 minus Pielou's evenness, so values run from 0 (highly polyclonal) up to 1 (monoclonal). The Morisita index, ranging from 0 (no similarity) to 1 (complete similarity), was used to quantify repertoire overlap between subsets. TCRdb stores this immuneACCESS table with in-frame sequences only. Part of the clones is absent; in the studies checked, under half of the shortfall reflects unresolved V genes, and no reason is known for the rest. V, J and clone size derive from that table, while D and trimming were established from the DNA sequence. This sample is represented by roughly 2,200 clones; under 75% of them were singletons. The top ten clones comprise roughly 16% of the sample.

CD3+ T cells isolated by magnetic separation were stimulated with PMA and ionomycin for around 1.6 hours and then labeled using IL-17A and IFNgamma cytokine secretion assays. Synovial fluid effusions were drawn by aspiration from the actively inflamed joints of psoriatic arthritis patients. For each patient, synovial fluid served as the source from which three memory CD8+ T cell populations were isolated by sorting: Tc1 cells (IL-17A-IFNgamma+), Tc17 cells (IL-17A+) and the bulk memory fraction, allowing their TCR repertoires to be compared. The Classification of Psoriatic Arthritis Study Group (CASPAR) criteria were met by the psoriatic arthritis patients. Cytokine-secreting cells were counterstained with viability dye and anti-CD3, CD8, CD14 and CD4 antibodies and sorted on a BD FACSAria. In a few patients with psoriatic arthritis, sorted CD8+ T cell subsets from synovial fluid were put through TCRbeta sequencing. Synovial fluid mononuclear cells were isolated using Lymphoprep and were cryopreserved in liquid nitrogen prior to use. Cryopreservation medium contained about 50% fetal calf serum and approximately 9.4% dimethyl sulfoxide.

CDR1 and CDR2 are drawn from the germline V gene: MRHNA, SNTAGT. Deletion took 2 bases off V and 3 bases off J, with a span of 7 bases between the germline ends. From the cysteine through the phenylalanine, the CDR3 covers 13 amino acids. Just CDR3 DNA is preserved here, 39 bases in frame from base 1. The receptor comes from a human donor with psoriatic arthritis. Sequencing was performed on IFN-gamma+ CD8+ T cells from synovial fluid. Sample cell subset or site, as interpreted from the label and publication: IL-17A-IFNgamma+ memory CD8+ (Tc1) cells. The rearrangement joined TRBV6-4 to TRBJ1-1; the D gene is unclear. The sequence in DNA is TGTGCCAGCAGTGACAGTGTTTACACTGAAGCTTTCTTT. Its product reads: CASSDSVYTEAFF.